The clone carrying this T cell receptor (beta chain) was picked up one time. Original data processing: For nucleated cells, counts were estimated from reference gene primer amplification. The data were produced by immunoSEQ multiplex PCR, yet TCRdb's version contains in-frame clones alone and is incomplete. The V and J calls and clone size were taken over from that table, and D and trimming were inferred from the DNA. Here the sample spans 250,000 to 350,000 clones, about four fifths being singletons. The sample belongs to a study of blood T cell repertoires in COVID-19. Trimming shortened V by 6 bases and J by 2 bases, and 14 bases separated the two germline ends. From germline, CDR1 is ENHRY and CDR2 SYGVKD. This CDR3 contains 14 residues.

The TCR comes from a person aged 70 to 79 with COVID-19, enrolled during active disease. This sequence joins TRBV10-3 and TRBJ2-7; D is possibly TRBD1 (6 bases). Sequencing was done on a sample of peripheral blood. The CDR3 loop reads CAIRDRQAAYEQYF. In DNA, the CDR3 is TGTGCCATCAGAGATAGACAGGCGGCCTACGAGCAGTACTTC.